A selection of T cell receptor beta chains follows, all from one sample in a study of blood T cell repertoires in COVID-19. Sequencing used immunoSEQ multiplex PCR; TCRdb keeps in-frame clones, though not all of them. The table has tens of thousands of clones, roughly 85% seen once. The sequenced material came from peripheral blood. Receptor source: a man aged 60 to 75 with acute or convalescent COVID-19. CDR3s include the opening cysteine and the closing phenylalanine or tryptophan. D genes are given only for firm matches. A clone size is listed for some rows: how often the clone was seen (once, few, many), or a class if it is expanded.

d_gene,v_gene,abundance,j_gene,CDR3aa,CDR3nt
TRBD1,TRBV19,NA,TRBJ2-3,CASSIDLGQGVQDTQYF,TGTGCCAGTAGTATAGATCTTGGACAGGGGGTTCAAGATACGCAGTATTTT
TRBD2,TRBV24-1,few,TRBJ2-1,CATSDWTSGRAWLNEQFF,TGTGCCACCAGTGATTGGACTAGCGGGAGGGCCTGGTTGAATGAGCAGTTCTTC
NA,TRBV5-1,NA,TRBJ1-4,CASSLAARGTNEKLFF,TGCGCCAGCAGCTTGGCCGCGCGCGGAACTAATGAAAAACTGTTTTTT
NA,TRBV28,NA,TRBJ2-1,CASSRPGGGYNEQFF,TGTGCCAGCAGTCGTCCTGGTGGGGGGTACAATGAGCAGTTCTTC
TRBD1,TRBV7-8,NA,TRBJ1-1,CASSPDRVGVNTEAFF,TGTGCCAGCAGCCCCGACAGGGTGGGAGTGAACACTGAAGCTTTCTTT
NA,TRBV4-2,NA,TRBJ2-2,CASSQVGAAATGELFF,TGTGCCAGCAGCCAAGTGGGGGCGGCAGCCACCGGGGAGCTGTTTTTT
NA,TRBV5-4,NA,TRBJ2-7,CASSSKAGAREQYF,TGTGCCAGCAGCTCCAAAGCAGGGGCGAGGGAGCAGTACTTC
TRBD1,TRBV6-2/TRBV6-3,NA,TRBJ2-5,CASSRTGRETQYF,TGTGCCAGCAGTAGGACAGGGAGAGAGACCCAGTACTTC
NA,TRBV5-1,NA,TRBJ2-2,CASQRGTGNTGELFF,TGCGCCAGTCAACGGGGGACTGGTAACACCGGGGAGCTGTTTTTT
NA,TRBV3-1/TRBV3-2,NA,TRBJ1-1,CASSQPGPGTEAFF,TGTGCCAGCAGCCAACCCGGTCCGGGGACTGAAGCTTTCTTT
TRBD2,TRBV7-6,once,TRBJ2-1,CASTPPGLAGDDEQFF,TGTGCCAGCACGCCTCCCGGACTAGCGGGAGATGATGAGCAGTTCTTC
TRBD1,TRBV5-1,once,TRBJ1-3,CASSFRGTGANSGNTIYF,TGCGCCAGCAGCTTTAGGGGTACAGGGGCGAACTCTGGAAACACCATATATTTT
NA,TRBV7-8,NA,TRBJ2-3,CASSSGGRGDTQYF,TGTGCCAGCAGCTCCGGAGGGCGGGGAGATACGCAGTATTTT
TRBD1,TRBV7-2,NA,TRBJ1-2,CASSLKQGANGYTF,TGTGCCAGCAGCTTGAAACAGGGGGCTAATGGCTACACCTTC
NA,TRBV10-3,NA,TRBJ1-3,CAIMGGSSGNTIYF,TGTGCCATCATGGGGGGAAGCTCTGGAAACACCATATATTTT
NA,TRBV4-1,once,TRBJ2-7,CASSQAGFKSEQYF,TGCGCCAGCAGCCAGGCGGGGTTTAAAAGCGAGCAGTACTTC
TRBD1,TRBV5-1,NA,TRBJ1-2,CASSPYSGQGDGYTF,TGCGCCAGCAGCCCTTACAGCGGACAGGGGGACGGCTACACCTTC
TRBD2,TRBV10-1,NA,TRBJ2-3,CARRSGVSTDTQYF,TGCGCCAGGCGTAGCGGGGTGAGCACAGATACGCAGTATTTT
NA,TRBV18,NA,TRBJ1-1,CASSPLQGEAFF,TGTGCCAGCTCACCACTACAGGGTGAAGCTTTCTTT
NA,TRBV4-3,NA,TRBJ1-2,CASSLGSGESNYGYTF,TGCGCCAGCAGCCTGGGATCAGGGGAGAGTAACTATGGCTACACCTTC
TRBD2,TRBV6-5,NA,TRBJ2-3,CASSYLAGVRDTQYF,TGTGCCAGCAGTTACTTGGCGGGAGTACGAGATACGCAGTATTTT
NA,TRBV6-5,NA,TRBJ1-1,CASSSVYSEAFF,TGTGCCAGCAGTTCCGTATACTCTGAAGCTTTCTTT
TRBD1,TRBV15,few,TRBJ1-3,CATSRGDRWGNTIYF,TGTGCCACCAGCAGAGGGGACAGGTGGGGAAACACCATATATTTT
NA,TRBV5-4,NA,TRBJ2-3,CASSDLAIDTQYF,TGTGCCAGCAGTGACCTAGCCATCGATACGCAGTATTTT
NA,TRBV11-2,NA,TRBJ1-2,CASSLEGRGVYGYTF,TGTGCCAGCAGCTTAGAGGGTCGGGGAGTCTATGGCTACACCTTC
NA,TRBV28,few,TRBJ2-7,CASSLVHRSYEQYF,TGTGCCAGCAGTTTAGTTCACAGGTCCTACGAGCAGTACTTC
NA,TRBV6-6,NA,TRBJ2-7,CASSYLPGSYEQYF,TGTGCCAGCAGTTACCTCCCAGGGTCCTACGAGCAGTACTTC
NA,TRBV6-5,NA,TRBJ1-2,CASPRHPADYGYTF,TGTGCCAGCCCAAGACACCCGGCCGACTATGGCTACACCTTC
NA,TRBV28,NA,TRBJ1-3,CASSLPRNTIYF,TGTGCCAGCAGCCTCCCCCGAAACACCATATATTTT